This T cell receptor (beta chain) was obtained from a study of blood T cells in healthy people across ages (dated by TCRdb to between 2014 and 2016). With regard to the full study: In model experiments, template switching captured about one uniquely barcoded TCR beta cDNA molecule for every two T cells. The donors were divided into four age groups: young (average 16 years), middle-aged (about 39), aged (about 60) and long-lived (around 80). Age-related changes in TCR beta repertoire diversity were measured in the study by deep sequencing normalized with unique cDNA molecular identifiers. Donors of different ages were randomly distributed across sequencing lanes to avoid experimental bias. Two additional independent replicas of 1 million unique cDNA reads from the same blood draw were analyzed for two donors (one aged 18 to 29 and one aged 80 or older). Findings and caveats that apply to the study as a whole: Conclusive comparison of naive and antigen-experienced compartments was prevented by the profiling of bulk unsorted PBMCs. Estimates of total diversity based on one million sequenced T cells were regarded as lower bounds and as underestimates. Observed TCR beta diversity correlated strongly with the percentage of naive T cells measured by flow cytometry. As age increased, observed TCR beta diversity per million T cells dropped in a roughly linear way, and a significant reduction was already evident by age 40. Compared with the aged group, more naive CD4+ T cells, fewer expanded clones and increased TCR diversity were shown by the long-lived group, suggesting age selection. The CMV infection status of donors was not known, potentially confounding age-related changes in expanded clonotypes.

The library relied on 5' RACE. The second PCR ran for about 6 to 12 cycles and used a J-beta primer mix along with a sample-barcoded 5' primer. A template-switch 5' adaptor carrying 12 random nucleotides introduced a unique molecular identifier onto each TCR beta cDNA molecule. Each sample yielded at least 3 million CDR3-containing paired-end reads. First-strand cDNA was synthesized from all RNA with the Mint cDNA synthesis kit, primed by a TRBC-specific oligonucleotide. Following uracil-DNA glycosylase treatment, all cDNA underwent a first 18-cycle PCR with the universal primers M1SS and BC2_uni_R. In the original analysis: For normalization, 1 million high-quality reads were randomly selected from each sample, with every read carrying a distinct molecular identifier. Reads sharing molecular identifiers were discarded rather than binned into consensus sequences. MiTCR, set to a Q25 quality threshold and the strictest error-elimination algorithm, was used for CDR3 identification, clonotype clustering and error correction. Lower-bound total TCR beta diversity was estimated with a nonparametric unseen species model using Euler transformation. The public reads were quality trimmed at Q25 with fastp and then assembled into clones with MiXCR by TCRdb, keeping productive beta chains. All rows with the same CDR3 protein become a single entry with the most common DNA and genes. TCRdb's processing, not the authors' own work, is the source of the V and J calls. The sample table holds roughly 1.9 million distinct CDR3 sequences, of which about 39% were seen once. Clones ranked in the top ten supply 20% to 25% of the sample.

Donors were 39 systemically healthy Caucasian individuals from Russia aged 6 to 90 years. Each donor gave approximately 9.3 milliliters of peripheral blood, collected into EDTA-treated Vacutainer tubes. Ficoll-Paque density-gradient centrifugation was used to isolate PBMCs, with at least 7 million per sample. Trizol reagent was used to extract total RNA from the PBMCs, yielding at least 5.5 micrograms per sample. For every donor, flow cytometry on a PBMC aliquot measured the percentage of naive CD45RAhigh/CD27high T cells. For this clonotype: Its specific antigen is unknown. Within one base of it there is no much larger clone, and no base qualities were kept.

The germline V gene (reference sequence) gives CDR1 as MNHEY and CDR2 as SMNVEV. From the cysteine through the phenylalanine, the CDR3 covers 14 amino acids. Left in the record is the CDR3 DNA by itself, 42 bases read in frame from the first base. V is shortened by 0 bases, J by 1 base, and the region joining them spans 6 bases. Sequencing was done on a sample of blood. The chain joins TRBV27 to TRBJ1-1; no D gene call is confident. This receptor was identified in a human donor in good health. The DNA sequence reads TGTGCCAGCAGTTTATCGGCTAGGAACACTGAAGCTTTCTTT. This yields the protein CASSLSARNTEAFF.